Following are 5 T cell receptor beta chains from one sample sequenced in a study of blood T cell repertoires in COVID-19. TCRdb keeps only in-frame clones here, not all; method: immunoSEQ multiplex PCR. The sample has 150,000 to 200,000 clones; 80% to 95% are singletons. Sequencing used peripheral blood. Receptors were obtained from a woman aged 50 to 65 with acute or convalescent COVID-19.

The chain combines TRBV7-7 with TRBJ1-1; TRBD1 matches at 7 bases. The J segment lost 6 bases and the V segment lost 4 bases, leaving 5 bases of the junction unmatched. The CDR3 is 13 amino acids. Germline V lookup: CDR1 SSHAT, CDR2 FNYEAQ (reference sequence). As DNA, the CDR3 is TGTGCCAGCAGCTCCAGACAGGGAGCTGAAGCTTTCTTT. It encodes CASSSRQGAEAFF.

The chain joins TRBV3-1 (or the pseudogene TRBV3-2) to TRBJ2-5, with a tentative D call TRBD2 (5 bases). The CDR3 totals 16 residues. Germline V CDR1 and CDR2: LGHDT, YNNKEL (reference sequence). Trimming removed 5 bases from V and 1 base from J, with 17 bases in between. The CDR3 sequence is CASSYLSTTRQETQYF. The CDR3, as DNA: TGTGCCAGCAGCTATCTCTCGACTACCCGCCAAGAGACCCAGTACTTC.

V gene TRBV19 combines with J gene TRBJ2-7; TRBD1 matches 9 bases. Trimming at V came to 4 bases and at J to 7 bases, leaving 8 bases not matched to a gene. This CDR3 region has 14 residues. Germline V gene data show CDR1 as LNHDA and CDR2 as SQIVND (reference sequence). The CDR3 sequence: CASSKGQGAREQYF. The CDR3, as DNA: TGTGCCAGTAGTAAGGGACAGGGAGCGCGGGAGCAGTACTTC.

This clone appeared a single time. The chain recombines TRBV28 with TRBJ1-3; the match to TRBD1 covers 10 bases. The germline V gene encodes CDR1 MDHEN and CDR2 SYDVKM. The V gene end was trimmed by 2 bases and the J gene end by 1 base; junction bases not matched to a gene: 14. CDR3 size: 20 residues. For the CDR3, the DNA is TGTGCCAGCAGTTTACCCTGGGCGAGACAGGGGGCAAAGTCTGGAAACACCATATATTTT. Translating gives CASSLPWARQGAKSGNTIYF.

The CDR3 DNA reads TGTGCCAGCAGCTCAGGTAGGACTGAAGCTTTCTTT. It codes for CASSSGRTEAFF. This chain uses TRBV28 with TRBJ1-1; D ambiguous. In germline, CDR1 is MDHEN, CDR2 SYDVKM. The CDR3 is 12 residues long. Trimming took off 6 bases at V and 5 bases at J, with 10 bases between the two ends.